The clone carrying this T cell receptor beta chain has a single count. The CDR3 runs to 13 residues. Germline V gene lookup returns CDR1 LNHDA and CDR2 SQIVND (reference sequence). The trim removed 10 bases at V and 6 bases at J, leaving 6 bases unmatched. This sample stems from a study of technical replicates of blood from a handful of donors. Data came from immunoSEQ multiplex PCR; TCRdb stores just in-frame clones and leaves some out. The table shows 91,000 or so clones, with about 95% occurring only once. This chain links TRBV19 with TRBJ2-2; 9 bases are a match to TRBD1. This receptor was obtained from a human donor in good health. Specimen: T cells isolated from PBMCs. The CDR3 spells CATGGQGSGELFF. The CDR3 DNA is TGTGCCACAGGAGGACAGGGGTCCGGGGAGCTGTTTTTT.